Listed here are 3 T cell receptor beta chains from one sample, sequenced in a study of T cells in localized non-small cell lung cancer. TCRdb keeps only in-frame clones here, not all; method: immunoSEQ multiplex PCR. The sample carries roughly 35,000 clones, approximately 89% recorded once. The sample was peripheral blood mononuclear cells, taken before any cancer treatment. These receptors were collected from an older female donor with stage II lung adenocarcinoma.

The chain couples TRBV29-1 to TRBJ2-7, with D possibly being TRBD1 or TRBD2 (5 bases each). The germline CDR1 and CDR2 sequences are SQVTM and ANQGSEA. This CDR3 contains 12 residues. The V end was cut by 2 bases, the J end by 12 bases, with 17 bases between. The CDR3 loop is CSVEKTVGDRYF. The CDR3, as DNA: TGCAGCGTTGAAAAGACAGTGGGGGACCGGTACTTC.

Only one count was recorded for this clone. This rearrangement joins TRBV6-1 to TRBJ2-4; D not resolved. The CDR3 length is 13 residues. Trimming cost V 8 bases and J 5 bases, with 13 bases left between them. Germline CDR1 and CDR2: MNHNS and SASEGT. CDR3 sequence (DNA): TGTGCCAGCGCGACCAGACACGAAAACATTCAGTACTTC. This gives the protein CASATRHENIQYF.

This sequence joins TRBV12-5 and TRBJ2-3; TRBD1 matches at 9 bases. This CDR3 has 16 residues. Germline loops: CDR1 LGHNT, CDR2 FRNRAP. The J segment lost 2 bases and the V segment lost 4 bases, leaving 7 bases of the junction unmatched. CDR3 sequence: CASGYPRDRVTDTQYF. The DNA of the CDR3 is TGTGCTAGTGGTTACCCCCGGGACAGGGTCACAGATACGCAGTATTTT.